The 9 T cell receptor beta chains below all came from one sample that was sequenced in a study of blood T cells in healthy people across ages. A sample-barcoded 5' primer and a J-beta primer mix were used in a second PCR of roughly 7 to 12 cycles. From the 5' RACE reads, TCRdb called clonotypes with MiXCR, one entry per CDR3 protein. The sample consists of some 710,000 distinct CDR3 sequences, 20% to 25% of them appearing once. Sequencing was carried out using blood. The receptors were sampled from a man aged 65 to 85 in good health.

This clonotype was seen only once. The V and J genes are TRBV7-8 and TRBJ2-3; perhaps TRBD2 as D (6 bases). Trimming removed 3 bases from V and 2 bases from J, with 15 bases in between. CDR1 is SGHVS and CDR2 is FQNEAQ in the germline V gene. The CDR3 loop spans 16 amino acids. CDR3 nucleotides: TGTGCCAGCAGCTTCAATAGCGGTAGCGTCACAGATACGCAGTATTTT. The encoded protein is CASSFNSGSVTDTQYF.

The gene calls are TRBV11-2 and TRBJ2-5, with D possibly being TRBD2 (5 bases). CDR1 is SGHAT, CDR2 FQNNGV, per germline. V lost 6 bases, J lost 5 bases, and 13 bases lay in between. The CDR3 contains 13 residues. The CDR3 DNA is TGTGCCAGCAGGATTGCGGGTGGTGAGACCCAGTACTTC. Translating it yields CASRIAGGETQYF.

The chain carries TRBV24-1 and TRBJ2-2; 9 bases line up with TRBD1. The CDR3 is made up of 16 amino acids. Germline loops: CDR1 KGHDR, CDR2 SFDVKD. V lost 2 bases and J lost 6; bases outside the gene matches: 6. The CDR3 coding sequence is TGTGCCACCAGTGATTCCGGGACAGGGAGGTCCGGGGAGCTGTTTTTT. It specifies CATSDSGTGRSGELFF.

The chain carries TRBV3-1 and TRBJ2-3; TRBD2 aligns across 7 bases. This CDR3 contains 16 residues. After removal of 2 bases from V and 2 bases from J, the junction contained 7 bases not matched to a gene. The germline gives CDR1 LGHDT, CDR2 YNNKEL (reference sequence). The CDR3 sequence: CASSQLGDYHTDTQYF. CDR3 DNA sequence: TGTGCCAGCAGCCAACTTGGGGACTACCACACAGATACGCAGTATTTT.

The chain employs TRBV7-9 and TRBJ1-2; 7 nucleotides line up with TRBD1. The ends lost 5 bases at V and 8 bases at J; junction bases unmatched: 11. This CDR3 comprises 14 residues. Germline CDR1 reads SEHNR; CDR2 reads FQNEAQ (reference sequence). In DNA form, the CDR3 reads TGTGCCAGCAGCCCAACGACAGGGAGGGACGGCTACACCTTC. It translates to CASSPTTGRDGYTF.

This clonotype came up many times. This chain connects TRBV5-6 to TRBJ2-3; TRBD1 matches at 8 bases. Trimming cost V 0 bases and J 1 base; bases outside gene matches: 4. Germline V gene data show CDR1 as SGHDT and CDR2 as YYEEEE. The CDR3 extends over 16 amino acids. As DNA, the CDR3 is TGTGCCAGCAGCTTGGGGCCGACAGGGGGCACAGATACGCAGTATTTT. Protein product: CASSLGPTGGTDTQYF.

This clonotype was observed a few times. The DNA for the CDR3 is TGCAGTGCCGATGGTAGAGGAGGCAGGGTCGCCTACGAGCAGTACTTC. This gives the protein CSADGRGGRVAYEQYF. V gene TRBV20-1 combines with J gene TRBJ2-7; D tentatively reads TRBD1 or TRBD2 (5 bases each). Trimming pared 6 bases from V and 2 bases from J, leaving 23 bases between. This CDR3 has 16 residues. Per the germline V gene, CDR1 is DFQATT and CDR2 is SNEGSKA (reference sequence).

This clonotype has more than one count but fewer than ten. This chain links TRBV28 with TRBJ1-1; D gene uncertain. Germline V gives CDR1 MDHEN, CDR2 SYDVKM. V dropped 3 bases and J dropped 0 bases, with 11 bases sitting between them. This CDR3 has 15 amino acids. The CDR3 sequence is CASSFGHSMNTEAFF. The CDR3, as DNA: TGTGCCAGCAGTTTTGGGCATTCCATGAACACTGAAGCTTTCTTT.

Of note for this clonotype: A much more abundant neighbour one base away suggests this may be a read error. The chain couples TRBV7-9 to TRBJ1-2, with D possibly matching TRBD1 (6 bases). The CDR3 totals 16 residues. CDR1 is SEHNR and CDR2 is FQNEAQ in the germline V gene (reference sequence). This CDR3 is CASRLGPEWGRGGYTF. CDR3 DNA: TGTGCCAGCAGATTAGGACCGGAATGGGGGCGCGGTGGCTACACCTTC.